Listed below are T cell receptor beta chains from one sample, sequenced in a study of blood T cell repertoires in COVID-19. TCRdb's table, derived via immunoSEQ multiplex PCR, lists solely in-frame clones and lacks some. Among about 190,000 clones listed, 65% to 80% were seen once. Input material: peripheral blood. These receptors originate from a woman aged 50 to 60 with acute or convalescent COVID-19. CDR3s include the opening cysteine and the closing phenylalanine or tryptophan. A D gene is named only where the DNA matches it firmly. Some rows have no size entry. The others give once, few or many, or a class for an expanded clone.

j_gene	d_gene	v_gene	abundance	CDR3aa	CDR3nt
TRBJ2-2	NA	TRBV7-9	NA	CASSSITGELFF	TGTGCCAGCAGCTCAATCACCGGGGAGCTGTTTTTT
TRBJ1-6	NA	TRBV6-1	few	CASSDWGGDNSPLHF	TGTGCCAGCAGTGATTGGGGGGGCGATAATTCACCCCTCCACTTT
TRBJ2-7	NA	TRBV6-5	NA	CASSLRGSYEQYF	TGTGCCAGCAGCCTCAGGGGCTCCTACGAGCAGTACTTC
TRBJ1-1	NA	TRBV5-1	NA	CASRGGLMNTEAFF	TGCGCCAGCAGGGGGGGACTGATGAACACTGAAGCTTTCTTT
TRBJ2-7	NA	TRBV11-2	NA	CASSFRRAGGSYEQYF	NA
TRBJ2-5	NA	TRBV7-2	NA	CASSDYYGRTQETQYF	TGTGCCAGCAGCGATTATTATGGACGGACTCAAGAGACCCAGTACTTC
TRBJ2-7	TRBD1	TRBV19	NA	CASRLSGQSYEQYF	TGTGCCAGTAGGCTATCGGGACAGTCCTACGAGCAGTACTTC
TRBJ2-3	NA	TRBV27	NA	CASSLEFRSMDTQYF	TGTGCCAGCAGTTTAGAGTTTAGATCGATGGATACGCAGTATTTT
TRBJ1-5	NA	TRBV24-1	NA	CATSGSGAGSNQPQHF	TGTGCCACCAGTGGGTCTGGGGCAGGGAGCAATCAGCCCCAGCATTTT
TRBJ2-2	NA	TRBV25-1	NA	CASSGRTLGELFF	TGTGCCAGCAGTGGGAGGACCCTGGGGGAGCTGTTTTTT
TRBJ1-6	TRBD1	TRBV6-5	NA	CASSYSRQGGNSPLHF	TGTGCCAGCAGTTACTCGAGGCAGGGGGGTAATTCACCCCTCCACTTT
TRBJ2-3	TRBD2	TRBV7-2	NA	CASSHGLAGLRGDTQYF	TGTGCCAGCAGCCATGGACTAGCGGGCCTACGTGGGGATACGCAGTATTTT
TRBJ2-7	TRBD2	TRBV19	NA	CASSMRGGSSSESYEQYF	TGTGCCAGTAGTATGAGGGGAGGGAGCTCCTCTGAATCCTACGAGCAGTACTTC
TRBJ2-3	NA	TRBV10-1	NA	CASSESQGSGTDTQYF	TGCGCCAGCAGTGAGTCACAGGGTTCCGGCACAGATACGCAGTATTTT
TRBJ2-7	TRBD2	TRBV4-1	NA	CASSVTSGYEQYF	TGCGCCAGCAGCGTGACTAGCGGCTACGAGCAGTACTTC
TRBJ2-7	TRBD1	TRBV4-1	NA	CASSQAGTGGKYEQYF	TGCGCCAGCAGCCAAGCCGGGACAGGGGGAAAATACGAGCAGTACTTC
TRBJ1-4	NA	TRBV5-5	NA	CASSLDDNRREKLFF	TGTGCCAGCAGCTTGGATGACAACCGGAGGGAAAAACTGTTTTTT
TRBJ1-5	NA	TRBV28	NA	CASSFGTVNQPQHF	TGTGCCAGCAGTTTCGGAACAGTCAATCAGCCCCAGCATTTT
TRBJ1-2	NA	TRBV30	NA	CALSYNYGYTF	TGTGCCTTGAGCTACAACTATGGCTACACCTTC
TRBJ2-1	NA	TRBV6-1	once	CASSEGAIPSYNEQFF	TGTGCCAGCAGTGAAGGGGCAATACCTTCCTACAATGAGCAGTTCTTC
TRBJ2-3	NA	TRBV7-2	NA	CASSLDRAPTDTQYF	TGTGCCAGCAGCTTAGACAGGGCACCCACAGATACGCAGTATTTT
TRBJ1-5	NA	TRBV30	NA	CAWSGGGSYSNQPQHF	TGTGCCTGGAGTGGGGGGGGCAGTTATAGCAATCAGCCCCAGCATTTT
TRBJ1-6	TRBD1	TRBV9	NA	CASSATGSPPLHF	TGTGCCAGCAGCGCGACAGGGTCGCCACCCCTCCACTTT
TRBJ1-5	NA	TRBV4-1	NA	CASSQVPGPGGQPQHF	TGCGCCAGCAGCCAAGTACCAGGGCCGGGAGGTCAGCCCCAGCATTTT
TRBJ1-4	NA	TRBV6-6	NA	CAAWDTLATNEKLFF	TGTGCCGCTTGGGACACTCTTGCAACTAATGAAAAACTGTTTTTT
TRBJ1-3	NA	TRBV19	NA	CASSLAAGLMAGNTIYF	TGTGCCAGTAGTTTGGCCGCAGGGTTGATGGCTGGAAACACCATATATTTT
TRBJ2-1	TRBD2	TRBV9	NA	CASSRGSGYNEQFF	TGTGCCAGCAGCCGCGGGAGTGGTTACAATGAGCAGTTCTTC
TRBJ1-2	NA	TRBV27	once	CASSPSGGQGGRGYTF	TGTGCCAGCAGTCCCTCCGGAGGGCAGGGCGGTCGTGGCTACACCTTC
TRBJ2-7	TRBD2	TRBV7-9	NA	CASSSAGLAGAYEQYF	TGTGCCAGCAGCTCCGCGGGACTAGCGGGAGCCTACGAGCAGTACTTC
TRBJ1-3	NA	TRBV6-5	NA	CATKQEPSGNTIYF	TGTGCCACCAAACAGGAGCCCTCTGGAAACACCATATATTTT
TRBJ1-3	NA	TRBV19	NA	CASKGERSSGNTIYF	TGTGCCAGTAAAGGAGAAAGGAGCTCTGGAAACACCATATATTTT
TRBJ2-1	NA	TRBV7-2	NA	CASSLYSGNEQFF	TGTGCCAGCAGCTTATACTCCGGGAATGAGCAGTTCTTC
TRBJ2-2	NA	TRBV24-1	NA	CATRKGVTGELFF	TGTGCCACCAGGAAGGGGGTCACCGGGGAGCTGTTTTTT
TRBJ1-4	NA	TRBV6-5	once	CASRGLPGEKLFF	TGTGCCAGCAGGGGACTCCCTGGAGAAAAACTGTTTTTT
TRBJ2-7	NA	TRBV10-1	NA	CASMGWAGLIYEQYF	TGCGCCAGCATGGGTTGGGCAGGTCTCATCTACGAGCAGTACTTC
TRBJ1-5	NA	TRBV19	NA	CASTTKLRGYSNQPQHF	TGTGCCAGTACCACCAAATTGCGGGGTTATAGCAATCAGCCCCAGCATTTT
TRBJ1-5	NA	TRBV3-1/TRBV3-2	few	CASSQVGGPQHF	TGTGCCAGCAGCCAAGTCGGGGGGCCCCAGCATTTT
TRBJ1-4	NA	TRBV2	many	CASSQEGEKLFF	TGTGCCAGCAGCCAGGAAGGTGAAAAACTGTTTTTT
TRBJ2-1	NA	TRBV2	NA	CASIQRGDEQFF	TGTGCCAGCATCCAGAGAGGCGATGAGCAGTTCTTC
TRBJ2-7	TRBD2	TRBV14	NA	CASSQERLAGGPSEQYF	TGTGCCAGCAGCCAAGAGCGACTAGCGGGAGGGCCTAGCGAGCAGTACTTC
TRBJ1-5	NA	TRBV28	NA	CASRNRESQPQHF	TGTGCCAGCAGGAACAGGGAGAGTCAGCCCCAGCATTTT
TRBJ2-1	TRBD2	TRBV13	once	CASSLYSGAPNEQFF	TGTGCCAGCAGCTTATATAGCGGGGCCCCCAATGAGCAGTTCTTC
TRBJ2-5	TRBD1	TRBV28	NA	CASSLPGQGRETQYF	TGTGCCAGCAGTTTACCGGGACAGGGCAGGGAGACCCAGTACTTC
TRBJ2-7	TRBD2	TRBV19	NA	CASSFGTSGNYEQYF	TGTGCCAGTAGTTTTGGGACTAGCGGGAACTACGAGCAGTACTTC
TRBJ2-7	TRBD2	TRBV27	once	CASSTRTSGLYEQYF	TGTGCCAGCAGTACCCGGACTAGCGGCCTCTACGAGCAGTACTTC
TRBJ2-7	NA	TRBV18	few	CASSLTSTAYEQYF	TGTGCCAGCTCACTTACTAGCACCGCCTACGAGCAGTACTTC
TRBJ2-7	TRBD1	TRBV12-3/TRBV12-4	NA	CASSKGQGHEQYF	TGTGCCAGCAGTAAAGGACAGGGCCACGAGCAGTACTTC
TRBJ2-7	TRBD1	TRBV5-1	few	CASSLGTGASSYEQYF	TGCGCCAGCAGCTTGGGGACAGGGGCGAGCTCCTACGAGCAGTACTTC
TRBJ1-4	NA	TRBV6-5	NA	CAVRPGQLHEKLFF	TGTGCCGTGAGGCCTGGCCAACTCCATGAAAAACTGTTTTTT
TRBJ1-4	NA	TRBV6-6	NA	CASSYSDSSEKLFF	TGTGCCAGCAGTTACTCGGACAGTAGTGAAAAACTGTTTTTT
TRBJ1-1	TRBD1	TRBV30	NA	CAWSWRRGSLGGAFF	TGTGCCTGGAGTTGGCGCAGGGGGTCCCTTGGGGGAGCTTTCTTT
TRBJ1-6	NA	TRBV20-1	NA	CSAGEEAPLHF	TGCAGTGCTGGCGAGGAAGCACCCCTCCACTTT
TRBJ1-4	TRBD1	TRBV30	NA	CAWSKDRGSGEKLFF	TGTGCCTGGAGTAAGGACAGGGGCTCAGGGGAAAAACTGTTTTTT
TRBJ1-5	TRBD1	TRBV19	NA	CASSPVDRGSNQPQHF	TGTGCCAGTAGTCCTGTAGACAGGGGGTCTAATCAGCCCCAGCATTTT